This T cell receptor beta chain was found in a study of shared clonotypes between healthy human individuals. Only CD45RO-negative cells positively selected for CCR7 counted as naive CD8 cells, so terminally differentiated effector memory CD45RA+ cells were excluded. As to this clone: The antigen remains unidentified.

Source study methods: Without quality scores, immunoSEQ junctional reads could not be filtered like full-length reads. Only in-frame clones appear in the TCRdb table, and some are missing; sequencing was by immunoSEQ multiplex PCR. V and J calls and clone size are as listed in that table; D and trimming were resolved from the DNA. The sample carries fewer than 850,000 clones, 96% recorded once. Study-wide points: Memory subsets generally showed lower estimated richness than naive subsets. Sampling was confined to blood; repertoires within tissues likely differ. A handful of donors shared approximately 5% of their naive CD4 clonotypes.

Unmatched junction bases numbered 8, after V lost 3 bases and J lost 7 bases. The CDR3 contains 14 residues. Germline CDR1 and CDR2: SQVTM and ANQGSEA. Sequencing was done on a sample of naive CD8+ T cells sorted from blood. The chain employs TRBV29-1 and TRBJ2-1; TRBD2 agrees at 8 bases. The clonotype comes from a man aged 25-40 years in good health. The CDR3 sequence is CSVDGAGVLNEQFF. As DNA, the CDR3 is TGCAGCGTTGACGGAGCGGGAGTGTTGAATGAGCAGTTCTTC.